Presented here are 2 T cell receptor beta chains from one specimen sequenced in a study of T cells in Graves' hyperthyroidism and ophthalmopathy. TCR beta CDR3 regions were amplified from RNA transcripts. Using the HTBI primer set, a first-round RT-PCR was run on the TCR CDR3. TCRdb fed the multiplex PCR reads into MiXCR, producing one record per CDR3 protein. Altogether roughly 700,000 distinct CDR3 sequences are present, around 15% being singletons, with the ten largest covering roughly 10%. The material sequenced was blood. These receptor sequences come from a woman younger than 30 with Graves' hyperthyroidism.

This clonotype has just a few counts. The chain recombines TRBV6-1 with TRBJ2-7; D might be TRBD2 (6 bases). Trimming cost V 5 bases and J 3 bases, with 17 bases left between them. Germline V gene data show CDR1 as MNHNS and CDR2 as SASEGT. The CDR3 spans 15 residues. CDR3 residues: CASSPRGTFYYEQYF. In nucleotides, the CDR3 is TGTGCCAGCAGTCCCCGGGGGACCTTCTACTACGAGCAGTACTTC.

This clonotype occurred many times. CDR3 DNA sequence: TGTGCCACCCAGGGTAGCGGTGCCGGGGAGCTGTTTTTT. It yields the protein CATQGSGAGELFF. The genes are TRBV24-1 and TRBJ2-2; possible D gene TRBD2, 6 bases. CDR1 KGHDR and CDR2 SFDVKD come from the germline V gene. This CDR3 has 13 amino acids. With 9 bases removed from V and 6 bases from J, the gap between germline ends came to 13 bases.